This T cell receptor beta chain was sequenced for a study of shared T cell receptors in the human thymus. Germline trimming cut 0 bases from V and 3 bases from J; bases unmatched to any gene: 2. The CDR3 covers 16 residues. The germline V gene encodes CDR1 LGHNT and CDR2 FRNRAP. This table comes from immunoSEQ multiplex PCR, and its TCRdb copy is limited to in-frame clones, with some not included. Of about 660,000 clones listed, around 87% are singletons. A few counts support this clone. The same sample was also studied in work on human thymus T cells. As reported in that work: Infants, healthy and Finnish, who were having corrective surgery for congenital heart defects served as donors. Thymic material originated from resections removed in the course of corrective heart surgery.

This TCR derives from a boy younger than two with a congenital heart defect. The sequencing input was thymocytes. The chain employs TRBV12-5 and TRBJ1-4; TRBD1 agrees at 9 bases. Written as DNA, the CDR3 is TGTGCTAGTGGTTTGGTACGGGACAGGGCTAATGAAAAACTGTTTTTT. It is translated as CASGLVRDRANEKLFF.